These 20 T cell receptor beta chains were sequenced from one sample in a study of blood T cells in healthy people across ages. Alongside a J-beta primer mix, a sample-barcoded 5' primer served in a second PCR lasting roughly 6 to 12 cycles. TCRdb analysed the 5' RACE reads with MiXCR anew, one entry per CDR3 protein. The data contain under 1,000,000 distinct CDR3 sequences, about 34% of them singletons. Material for sequencing was blood. Every receptor here comes from a man aged 18 to 29 in good health.

A remark on this clonotype: With a much larger clone just one base away, this may be a read error. The chain has TRBV10-3 and TRBJ1-2; D is perhaps TRBD1 (6 bases). The germline V gene encodes CDR1 ENHRY and CDR2 SYGVKD. The CDR3 contains 14 residues. The chain's CDR3 is CAVRGGYPNYGYTF. In DNA, the CDR3 is TGTGCCGTCAGGGGCGGATACCCTAACTATGGCTACACCTTC.

A word on this clonotype: A much larger clone sits a single nucleotide away, making a read error possible. This chain joins TRBV7-2 and TRBJ2-7; 8 bases agree with TRBD1. With 7 bases clipped from V and 0 bases from J, the junction kept 17 bases outside the gene matches. Germline V gene sequence: CDR1 SGHTA, CDR2 FQGNSA. This CDR3 contains 18 residues. The CDR3 loop is CASNSPGQALLNSYEQYF. The CDR3 DNA sequence: TGTGCCAGCAACTCACCGGGACAGGCCCTCCTCAACTCCTACGAGCAGTACTTC.

The chain joins TRBV29-1 to TRBJ2-1; D call uncertain. The CDR3 is 14 amino acids. Germline CDR1 SQVTM, CDR2 ANQGSEA. Trimming shortened V by 4 bases and J by 0 bases, and 10 bases separated the two germline ends. The CDR3 nucleotides are TGCAGCGTTGTAAACCGGGCCTCCTACAATGAGCAGTTCTTC. Translation: CSVVNRASYNEQFF.

This clonotype was observed at least ten times. The chain couples TRBV5-1 to TRBJ2-3, with 10 bases matching TRBD1. J lost 6 bases, V lost 5 bases, and 9 bases had no gene match. Germline V lookup: CDR1 SGHRS, CDR2 YFSETQ. The CDR3 is made up of 15 amino acids. Written as DNA, the CDR3 is TGCGCCAGCAGGTCGGGACAGGGGATTACGGATACGCAGTATTTT. This gives the protein CASRSGQGITDTQYF.

This clonotype has only a few counts. The rearrangement uses TRBV24-1 and TRBJ2-1; D gene unclear. V was clipped by 2 bases and J by 5 bases, with 15 bases between them. The CDR3 covers 16 residues. Germline V gives CDR1 KGHDR, CDR2 SFDVKD. DNA of the CDR3: TGTGCCACCAGTGATTCGCAGGTCCTCCTCGACAATGAGCAGTTCTTC. Its translation: CATSDSQVLLDNEQFF.

Many counts were recorded for this clonotype. V is TRBV5-1 and J is TRBJ2-3, with a tentative D call TRBD2 (6 bases). Trimming removed 0 bases from V and 0 bases from J, with 11 bases in between. The CDR3 loop spans 16 amino acids. In germline, CDR1 is SGHRS, CDR2 YFSETQ. The CDR3 nucleotides read TGCGCCAGCAGCTTGGTGGCAGGGACTAGCACAGATACGCAGTATTTT. Its translation: CASSLVAGTSTDTQYF. Full variable domain (outside the CDR3, taken from reference TRBV5-1 and TRBJ2-3): KAGVTQTPRYLIKTRGQQVTLSCSPISGHRSVSWYQQTPGQGLQFLFEYFSETQRNKGNFPGRFSGRQFSNSRSEMNVSTLELGDSALYLCASSLVAGTSTDTQYFGPGTRLTVL.

The chain uses TRBV27 and TRBJ2-3; TRBD2 aligns across 11 bases. The CDR3 is 14 residues long. The V segment lost 5 bases and the J segment 6 bases; nucleotides outside the gene matches: 4. Germline lookup yields CDR1 MNHEY and CDR2 SMNVEV (reference sequence). As DNA, the CDR3 is TGTGCCAGCAGTCGACTAGCGGGGCCGGATACGCAGTATTTT. It specifies CASSRLAGPDTQYF.

This clonotype occurred a few times. This chain connects TRBV4-1 to TRBJ1-4; TRBD1 agrees at 9 bases. CDR1 is MGHRA and CDR2 is YSYEKL in the germline V gene. With V trimmed by 8 bases and J by 8 bases, 15 bases remained unmatched. The CDR3 sequence is 16 residues long. This CDR3 reads CASRPDRGIDREKLFF. In nucleotides, the CDR3 is TGCGCCAGCCGCCCGGACAGGGGAATTGATCGGGAAAAACTGTTTTTT.

This clonotype has a count of ten or more. The chain employs TRBV12-3 or TRBV12-4 and TRBJ1-6; maybe TRBD1 (5 bases). V lost 5 bases and J lost 7, with 12 bases in between. This CDR3 comprises 14 residues. This CDR3 is CASSAGPGNSPLHF. CDR3 DNA: TGTGCCAGCAGTGCGGGGCCAGGGAATTCACCCCTCCACTTT.

This clonotype showed up just a few times. A much larger clone differs from this one at a single base, so this may be a read error. The chain joins TRBV7-9 to TRBJ2-1, with D tentatively TRBD1 or TRBD2 (7 bases each). The J call may be faulty, since TRBJ2-7 better matches the DNA end. Germline-derived CDR1 and CDR2 are SEHNR and FQNEAQ (reference sequence). This CDR3 spans 16 amino acids. In DNA form, the CDR3 reads TGTGCCAGCAGCCCAGGGGGGACTACCCGATACAATGAGCAGTACTTC. Encoded protein: CASSPGGTTRYNEQYF.

This chain links TRBV20-1 with TRBJ2-5; 15 bases agree with TRBD2. CDR1 is DFQATT and CDR2 is SNEGSKA in the germline V gene (reference sequence). The CDR3 sequence is 15 residues long. Trimming at V came to 6 bases and at J to 5 bases, leaving 7 bases not matched to a gene. The chain's CDR3 is CSARGLAGGIETQYF. The CDR3 DNA sequence: TGCAGTGCGAGGGGACTAGCGGGGGGCATTGAGACCCAGTACTTC.

The chain couples TRBV7-2 to TRBJ1-2; D gene uncertain. Germline loops: CDR1 SGHTA, CDR2 FQGNSA. V lost 5 bases, J lost 6 bases, and 19 bases lay in between. The CDR3 runs to 15 residues. The CDR3 loop is CASSPGGTGNHGYTF. The CDR3 DNA follows: TGTGCCAGCAGCCCCGGTGGAACGGGCAACCATGGCTACACCTTC.

The rearrangement links TRBV7-8 to TRBJ2-3, with TRBD1 matching 10 bases. Unmatched junction bases numbered 10, after V lost 2 bases and J lost 5 bases. The germline gives CDR1 SGHVS, CDR2 FQNEAQ. The CDR3 runs to 17 residues. CDR3 in amino acids: CASSLIRRQGAGDTQYF. CDR3 sequence (DNA): TGTGCCAGCAGCTTAATTCGGCGACAGGGGGCGGGAGATACGCAGTATTTT.

The chain joins TRBV7-2 to TRBJ2-5, with a weak D call TRBD1 (5 bases). TRBJ2-7 matches the DNA end more closely, so the J call is doubtful. Germline V gene sequence: CDR1 SGHTA, CDR2 FQGNSA. The CDR3 has 13 amino acids. In DNA, the CDR3 is TGTGCCAGCAGCGTAGTAGGGGTTTACGAGCAGTACTTC. This codes for CASSVVGVYEQYF.

This clonotype was picked up many times. The chain couples TRBV4-3 to TRBJ2-5; D is ambiguous. The CDR3 contains 14 residues. V was clipped by 0 bases and J by 4 bases, with 9 bases between them. Germline V gives CDR1 LGHNA, CDR2 YSLEER. In nucleotides, the CDR3 is TGCGCCAGCAGCCAAGAGCGTAGGAGAGAGACCCAGTACTTC. Protein product: CASSQERRRETQYF.

The chain links TRBV9 to TRBJ2-1; 8 positions agree with TRBD1. CDR1 and CDR2 (germline): SGDLS, YYNGEE. The CDR3 has 16 residues. Germline trimming cut 7 bases from V and 5 bases from J; bases unmatched to any gene: 14. This CDR3 reads CASGRFAGTGNNEQFF. DNA of the CDR3: TGTGCCAGCGGACGATTTGCCGGGACAGGAAACAATGAGCAGTTCTTC.

This chain uses TRBV5-1 with TRBJ1-6; 7 positions match TRBD1. The germline CDR1 and CDR2 sequences are SGHRS and YFSETQ. The V gene end was trimmed by 0 bases and the J gene end by 6 bases; junction bases not matched to a gene: 3. The CDR3 has 15 residues. The CDR3 here is CASSLEGARNSPLHF. In DNA, the CDR3 is TGCGCCAGCAGCTTGGAGGGGGCGCGTAATTCACCCCTCCACTTT.

In DNA, the CDR3 is TGTGCCAGCAGCTTAGGCCGGACCCCACGTCGTCAAGAGACCCAGTACTTC. This sequence encodes CASSLGRTPRRQETQYF. V and J are TRBV13 and TRBJ2-5; no clear D. Trimming removed 0 bases at V and 2 bases at J, with 16 bases between. CDR1 is PRHDT, CDR2 FYEKMQ, per germline (reference sequence). The CDR3 is made up of 17 amino acids. Using reference TRBV13 and TRBJ2-5 for the parts outside the CDR3, the full variable domain is AAGVIQSPRHLIKEKRETATLKCYPIPRHDTVYWYQQGPGQDPQFLISFYEKMQSDKGSIPDRFSAQQFSDYHSELNMSSLELGDSALYFCASSLGRTPRRQETQYFGPGTRLLVL.

Regarding this clonotype: Being one base from a much bigger clone, this may be a read error. The chain links TRBV12-3 or TRBV12-4 to TRBJ2-5, with unresolved D. The tail of the sequence fits TRBJ2-7 better, so the J call may be wrong. This CDR3 is built from 13 residues. The CDR3 region is CANSFNRFDEQYF. The CDR3 coding sequence is TGTGCCAACAGTTTCAACCGTTTCGACGAGCAGTACTTC.

This chain links TRBV7-8 with TRBJ2-7; 9 positions agree with TRBD2. CDR1 is SGHVS, CDR2 FQNEAQ, per germline. The CDR3 contains 17 residues. Trimming removed 2 bases from V and 7 bases from J; junction bases left unmatched: 15. CDR3 protein: CASSLLARLAGRDEQYF. CDR3 nucleotides: TGTGCCAGCAGCTTACTGGCTCGGCTAGCGGGGAGAGATGAGCAGTACTTC. Using reference TRBV7-8 and TRBJ2-7 for the parts outside the CDR3, the full variable domain is GAGVSQSPRYKVAKRGQDVALRCDPISGHVSLFWYQQALGQGPEFLTYFQNEAQLDKSGLPSDRFFAERPEGSVSTLKIQRTQQEDSAVYLCASSLLARLAGRDEQYFGPGTRLTVT.